The 3 T cell receptor beta chains below come from one sample, sequenced in a study of shared clonotypes between healthy human individuals. The data were produced by immunoSEQ multiplex PCR, yet TCRdb's version contains in-frame clones alone and is incomplete. In the table there are over 2 million clones, less than 95% of which are singletons. The sequencing input was naive CD4+ T cells from PBMCs. The subset here: CD45RA+ positively selected. The source is a man aged 18 to 30 in good health. Some clones in this sample may be carry-over from other donors' samples.

The V gene is TRBV7-2, the J gene TRBJ1-1; TRBD1 matches 9 bases. V was pared by 4 bases and J by 4 bases, with 7 bases of the junction left unmatched. The CDR3 consists of 15 residues. CDR1 and CDR2 from the germline V gene are SGHTA and FQGNSA. The CDR3 sequence: CASSWGTGFGTEAFF. The CDR3 region has the DNA TGTGCCAGCAGCTGGGGGACAGGGTTTGGCACTGAAGCTTTCTTT.

V gene TRBV29-1 combines with J gene TRBJ1-5; 9 positions agree with TRBD1. Trimming took 7 bases from V and 9 from J; bases not matched to a gene: 13. CDR3 length: 14 residues. Per the germline V gene, CDR1 is SQVTM and CDR2 is ANQGSEA. CDR3 loop: CSALQGAGSGPQHF. CDR3 in DNA: TGCAGCGCCCTACAGGGGGCAGGGTCTGGGCCCCAGCATTTT.

The gene calls are TRBV5-1 and TRBJ2-1, with TRBD2 as a possible D gene (5 bases). Germline V lookup: CDR1 SGHRS, CDR2 YFSETQ. The V end was cut by 3 bases, the J end by 2 bases, with 15 bases between. The CDR3 runs to 16 residues. CDR3: CASSSGAADAYNEQFF. The CDR3 bases are TGCGCCAGCAGCTCAGGAGCAGCGGATGCCTACAATGAGCAGTTCTTC.